Listed here are 22 T cell receptor beta chains from one sample, sequenced in a study of T cell repertoires in cytomegalovirus infection. TCRdb passed the reads through MiXCR, listing each CDR3 protein once. The sample lists about 180,000 distinct CDR3 sequences, 13% to 15% occurring once. Sequenced sample: PBMCs. Receptors originate from a human donor in good health (CMV status not recorded). Some clones in this sample may be carry-over from other donors' samples.

This clonotype showed up many times. The J gene is TRBJ1-2, the V gene TRBV19, with 11 bases fitting TRBD1. Unmatched junction bases numbered 7, after V lost 5 bases and J lost 5 bases. CDR1 is LNHDA, CDR2 SQIVND, per germline (reference sequence). There are 15 residues in the CDR3. The CDR3 is CASSVAGTGGYGYTF. As DNA, the CDR3 is TGTGCCAGTAGTGTTGCGGGGACAGGGGGATATGGCTACACCTTC. The variable domain in full, completed from reference TRBV19 and TRBJ1-2, reads DGGITQSPKYLFRKEGQNVTLSCEQNLNHDAMYWYRQDPGQGLRLIYYSQIVNDFQKGDIAEGYSVSREKKESFPLTVTSAQKNPTAFYLCASSVAGTGGYGYTFGSGTRLTVV.

The CDR3 DNA is TGCAGCGGGAGAACAGGGAAGACTGAAGCTTTCTTT. Translating it yields CSGRTGKTEAFF. The V call is TRBV29-1, the J call TRBJ1-1, with D perhaps TRBD1 (6 bases). The CDR3 spans 12 residues. Trimming pared 7 bases from V and 5 bases from J, leaving 14 bases between. In germline, CDR1 is SQVTM, CDR2 ANQGSEA.

This clonotype was seen a few times. This rearrangement joins TRBV29-1 to TRBJ2-3; TRBD2 matches at 8 bases. In germline, CDR1 is SQVTM, CDR2 ANQGSEA. The CDR3 sequence is 15 residues long. The V segment lost 0 bases and the J segment 2 bases; nucleotides outside the gene matches: 4. The CDR3 spells CSVEDRGGLTDTQYF. DNA for the CDR3: TGCAGCGTTGAAGATCGGGGGGGTCTCACAGATACGCAGTATTTT.

This clonotype has more than one count but fewer than ten. The chain employs TRBV6-2 or TRBV6-3 and TRBJ2-2; 7 bases align to TRBD2. Trimming at V came to 7 bases and at J to 5 bases, leaving 7 bases not matched to a gene. Looked up from germline, CDR1 is MNHEY and CDR2 is SVGEGT. This CDR3 contains 14 residues. CDR3 in DNA: TGTGCCAGCAATCCAGCGGGAAGGACCGGGGAGCTGTTTTTT. Its protein is CASNPAGRTGELFF.

This clonotype was seen many times. This sequence joins TRBV7-9 and TRBJ1-6; D remains ambiguous. V lost 3 bases and J lost 4, with 7 bases in between. The germline gives CDR1 SEHNR, CDR2 FQNEAQ (reference sequence). This CDR3 has 14 residues. The CDR3 region is CASSFTAYNSPLHF. The DNA for the CDR3 is TGTGCCAGCAGCTTTACAGCTTATAATTCACCCCTCCACTTT.

The V call is TRBV20-1, the J call TRBJ2-2; 8 nucleotides agree with TRBD1. This CDR3 spans 17 amino acids. V lost 6 bases, J lost 5 bases, and 17 bases stayed unmatched. CDR1 and CDR2 from the germline V gene are DFQATT and SNEGSKA (reference sequence). CDR3 sequence (DNA): TGCAGTGCCCGAGCCCTCTTAAGGGACAGGACGACCGGGGAGCTGTTTTTT. Protein sequence: CSARALLRDRTTGELFF.

CDR3 amino acids: CASSPRGLPNYGYTF. CDR3 sequence (DNA): TGTGCCAGCTCACCACGGGGGCTACCCAACTATGGCTACACCTTC. The genes are TRBV18 and TRBJ1-2; D is perhaps TRBD1 (6 bases). CDR1 and CDR2 from the germline V gene are KGHSH and LQKENI. The CDR3 totals 15 residues. Between the trimmed V and J ends, which lost 1 base and 2 bases, there was a span of 11 bases.

This clonotype has a count of ten or more. The V call is TRBV7-9, the J call TRBJ2-1, with unresolved D. Germline V gene sequence: CDR1 SEHNR, CDR2 FQNEAQ (reference sequence). The V end lost 5 bases, the J end lost 7 bases, and 9 bases lay between the germline ends. The CDR3 extends over 12 amino acids. The DNA of the CDR3 is TGTGCCAGCAGCCTACAGAAAAATGAGCAGTTCTTC. Translation: CASSLQKNEQFF.

In DNA form, the CDR3 reads TGTGCCAGCAGCTTTGGACTAGCGGGAGCAGATACGCAGTATTTT. Residues: CASSFGLAGADTQYF. The chain combines TRBV7-6 with TRBJ2-3; 13 bases align to TRBD2. Germline lookup yields CDR1 SGHVS and CDR2 FNYEAQ. The CDR3 length is 15 residues. V lost 3 bases, J lost 4 bases, and 1 base stayed unmatched.

This clonotype was observed a handful of times. The V call is TRBV20-1, the J call TRBJ2-5, with D possibly being TRBD1 (7 bases). Looked up from germline, CDR1 is DFQATT and CDR2 is SNEGSKA (reference sequence). There are 13 residues in the CDR3. The germline V and J ends were trimmed by 1 base and 5 bases, with 11 bases remaining between them. DNA of the CDR3: TGCAGTGCTAGAGCGACAGGGAGGGAGACCCAGTACTTC. The encoded protein is CSARATGRETQYF.

This clonotype turned up a few times. The V gene is TRBV10-3, the J gene TRBJ2-5, with D perhaps TRBD2 (6 bases). The V end was cut by 6 bases, the J end by 5 bases, with 19 bases between. The CDR3 is made up of 15 amino acids. Germline assignment: CDR1 ENHRY and CDR2 SYGVKD. CDR3 region: CAISRGLPGGETQYF. CDR3 DNA sequence: TGTGCCATCAGCCGAGGGCTCCCCGGAGGGGAGACCCAGTACTTC.

This clonotype was detected ten times or more. The rearrangement links TRBV29-1 to TRBJ2-7; TRBD1 is a possible D gene (5 bases). The V and J ends lost 6 bases and 3 bases respectively, with 12 bases between them. CDR3 length: 12 amino acids. Germline V gives CDR1 SQVTM, CDR2 ANQGSEA. CDR3: CSVRSGRYEQYF. CDR3 in DNA: TGCAGCGTCCGATCAGGGCGCTACGAGCAGTACTTC.

This clonotype has a count of ten or more. V usage is TRBV7-9 and J usage is TRBJ1-5, with TRBD1 as a possible D gene (5 bases). The CDR3 extends over 14 amino acids. In germline, CDR1 is SEHNR, CDR2 FQNEAQ (reference sequence). The V end was cut by 5 bases, the J end by 1 base, with 9 bases between. DNA of the CDR3: TGTGCCAGCAGCCGGGACGGCAGCAATCAGCCCCAGCATTTT. Its translation is CASSRDGSNQPQHF.

This clonotype appeared a few times. V usage is TRBV6-2 or TRBV6-3 and J usage is TRBJ2-5; possibly TRBD1 for D (5 bases). CDR3 size: 13 residues. Germline-derived CDR1 and CDR2 are MNHEY and SVGEGT. V lost 9 bases to trimming and J lost 4 bases, with 15 bases between them. In nucleotides, the CDR3 is TGTGCCAGTGCAATCAGGGTAGGAGAGACCCAGTACTTC. Its translation is CASAIRVGETQYF.

The V call is TRBV7-3, the J call TRBJ1-1; weak D call: TRBD1 (5 bases). The V end was cut by 3 bases, the J end by 3 bases, with 11 bases between. Germline CDR1 and CDR2: SGHTA and FQGTGA. CDR3 length equals 14 residues. The CDR3 DNA reads as TGTGCCAGCAGCTTCAGGGATGGAGACACTGAAGCTTTCTTT. Amino acid sequence: CASSFRDGDTEAFF.

The table lists this clonotype with a few counts. The chain joins TRBV20-1 to TRBJ1-1; D not resolved. Germline V lookup: CDR1 DFQATT, CDR2 SNEGSKA (reference sequence). V lost 4 bases to trimming and J lost 4 bases, with 10 bases between them. The CDR3 totals 12 residues. CDR3 nucleotides: TGCAGTGCTACCCCACGCCCCACTGAAGCTTTCTTT. It is translated as CSATPRPTEAFF.

The rearrangement joins TRBV29-1 to TRBJ2-3, with D unclear. From germline, CDR1 is SQVTM and CDR2 ANQGSEA. The CDR3 sequence is 11 residues long. The V end was cut by 4 bases, the J end by 6 bases, with 8 bases between. CDR3 coding DNA: TGCAGCGTTGTGCTGGGGGATACGCAGTATTTT. As protein: CSVVLGDTQYF.

This clonotype was recorded many times. The rearrangement links TRBV6-5 to TRBJ2-1; D is undetermined. Trimming shortened V by 9 bases and J by 6 bases, and 9 bases separated the two germline ends. The CDR3 runs 11 residues. Germline V gives CDR1 MNHEY, CDR2 SVGAGI. CDR3 in amino acids: CASERFNEQFF. The CDR3, as DNA: TGTGCCAGTGAAAGATTCAATGAGCAGTTCTTC.

The V gene is TRBV7-9, the J gene TRBJ1-3, with D uncertain. V gave up 2 bases and J gave up 8 bases, with 13 bases separating them. Per germline, CDR1 SEHNR and CDR2 FQNEAQ (reference sequence). The CDR3 is 14 amino acids. CDR3 coding DNA: TGTGCCAGCAGCTTAAGTCCGCTCGGAGACACCATATATTTT. Residues: CASSLSPLGDTIYF.

This clonotype showed up many times. The rearrangement links TRBV12-3 or TRBV12-4 to TRBJ1-2, with 9 bases that match TRBD1. J was trimmed by 0 bases and V by 5 bases; bases with no gene match: 7. CDR3 length: 16 amino acids. The CDR3 DNA reads TGTGCCAGCAGTCCAGCGAGACAGGGGGCTAACTATGGCTACACCTTC. This gives the protein CASSPARQGANYGYTF.

This clonotype was observed at least ten times. CDR3 DNA: TGTGCCAGCAGCTTACAGGGGACTAGCGGGGGTGATACGCAGTATTTT. This codes for CASSLQGTSGGDTQYF. The V call is TRBV5-5, the J call TRBJ2-3; 14 positions agree with TRBD2. Germline V CDR1 and CDR2: SGHKS, YYEKEE (reference sequence). The CDR3 consists of 16 residues. V lost 2 bases to trimming and J lost 6 bases; unmatched junction nucleotides: 5.

There are many counts of this clonotype. The chain employs TRBV7-8 and TRBJ2-5; a weak D match, TRBD1 (5 bases). The length of the CDR3 is 15 residues. V lost 7 bases, J lost 3 bases, and 18 bases lay in between. In germline, CDR1 is SGHVS, CDR2 FQNEAQ. The CDR3 sequence is CASTLGVWQKETQYF. CDR3 DNA: TGTGCCAGCACCCTAGGGGTTTGGCAGAAAGAGACCCAGTACTTC.